This record looks at one T cell receptor beta chain sequence and its context. Only a few counts were recorded for this clonotype. The antigen this receptor binds is unknown. Per-nucleotide qualities are absent, and no much larger clonotype sits a single base away. Sequenced using an Illumina NovaSeq 6000. Using 5'RACE with constant-segment primers, TCRalpha and TCRbeta cDNA libraries were constructed, with sample barcodes and unique molecular identifiers added in the process. RNA was extracted from every sample with Trizol reagent. Libraries were amplified in two PCR steps, with a second sample barcode and Illumina TruSeq adapters added in the second step. Sequencing of the libraries was done on an Illumina NovaSeq, producing 2 x 150 bp paired-end reads. Turning to the authors' computational methods: With migec v1.2.7, reads were demultiplexed and then collapsed into UMI-guided consensus sequences. With mixcr v2.1.11, UMI consensuses were aligned to TRA and TRB V and J templates and assembled into clonotypes. Clonotypes were classified as expanded or contracted when called significant by both edgeR and NoisET, with noise models trained on biological replicates. For edgeR calls, the cutoffs were a false discovery rate-adjusted p below 0.01 and a log2 fold-change threshold of 1. As an exploratory analysis of dynamics, max-normalized trajectories of the 1000 most abundant clonotypes were examined by PCA with hierarchical clustering. Separately sequenced CD4+ and CD8+ repertoires were used to assign the CD4 or CD8 phenotype of responding clones. Using fastp at Q25 and MiXCR, TCRdb reprocessed the public reads and kept productive beta chains. Identical CDR3 proteins give one entry, which carries the most common genes and DNA. These V and J calls originate from TCRdb's pipeline instead of the authors' own analysis. This sample is represented by 100,000 to 150,000 distinct CDR3 sequences; about a sixth of them were singletons. The ten top clones hold over 4% of the sample.

PBMCs were isolated by Ficoll-Paque density gradient centrifugation. This record comes from a study of T-cell memory formation after mild COVID-19 (dated by TCRdb to about 2021). Background on the whole study: TCR sequence clusters from the two donors were largely donor specific. Two young, previously healthy adult volunteers made up the cohort, one male and one female. T-cell clones expanding and contracting after mild COVID-19 in two donors were tracked by longitudinal TCRalpha and TCRbeta repertoire sequencing.

From a lookup of the germline V gene, CDR1 and CDR2 are SGHTA and FQGNSA. The CDR3 starts with the cysteine, ends with the phenylalanine, and has 13 residues. The CDR3 DNA has 39 bases and is translated from base 1. V is pared back by 3 bases and J by 7 bases, with 7 bases lying between the germline termini. General study outcomes and caveats: From day 15 to 85, contracting clones showed balanced CD4/CD8 phenotypes, whereas a second wave of clones that expanded from day 15 to 37 leaned towards CD4+. SARS-CoV-2 specificity was not confirmed for the second-wave clones peaking on day 37. Contracting CD4+ clones were found mainly in CM and EM memory subsets, while CD8+ clones were enriched in EMRA. Some responding clones were detected in pre-infection memory, suggesting pre-existing cross-reactive memory T cells joined the SARS-CoV-2 response. Only a couple of mild cases were covered by the study, and larger cohorts that include severe cases with pre-infection samples were considered necessary.

The rearrangement joined TRBV7-2 to TRBJ1-6, and possibly TRBD1, on 6 matching bases. The sample was PBMCs or a T cell subset sorted from them (not recorded which). The origin of this receptor is a man between 18 and 29 years old who had mild COVID-19 (a few samples of this study predate the infection). The sample titles of this study are shuffled in the database, so cell type and time point are left out; the donor was told from shared clones. The nucleotide sequence reads as follows: TGTGCCAGCAGCTTCCAGGGGAATTCACCCCTCCACTTT. Its translation is CASSFQGNSPLHF. This CDR3, with the reference TRBV7-2 and TRBJ1-6 proteins standing in past its ends, gives the full variable domain GAGVSQSPSNKVTEKGKDVELRCDPISGHTALYWYRQSLGQGLEFLIYFQGNSAPDKSGLPSDRFSAERTGGSVSTLTIQRTQQEDSAVYLCASSFQGNSPLHFGNGTRLTVT.